This is a list of T cell receptor beta chains from one sample in a study of T-cell reconstitution after alpha-beta-depleted transplantation in children. TCRdb fed the PCR reads into MiXCR, producing one record per CDR3 protein. The sample includes 140,000 to 150,000 distinct CDR3 sequences, about 9% seen only once; the top ten take around a sixth. The sequenced sample was PBMCs, mostly from graft donor cells, obtained 180 days after TCRalphabeta/CD19-depleted stem cell transplant. The receptors come from a female patient aged 2-15 years who had a stem cell transplant for congenital amegakaryocytic thrombocytopenia, so the T cells may come from the graft donor. Each CDR3 is given with its conserved first and last residue. The order of the fields is clone size, D gene, J gene, V gene, CDR3 length, CDR3 DNA, CDR3 protein. D genes are given only for firm matches. The size of a clone is reported for some rows only, either as once, few or many, or as a class for expanded clones.

few,TRBD2,TRBJ2-1,TRBV20-1,15,TGCAGTGCTCTATCTAGCGGGAGACCCTACAATGAGCAGTTCTTC,CSALSSGRPYNEQFF
few,NA,TRBJ2-2,TRBV9,17,TGTGCCAGCTCCCGAGGGGGAACGCGGGAGAGCACCGGGGAGCTGTTTTTT,CASSRGGTRESTGELFF
many,NA,TRBJ1-2,TRBV10-3,15,TGTGCCATCAGTGAGTCGAGCGGCCCTAGGGCTGGCTACACCTTC,CAISESSGPRAGYTF
many,TRBD1,TRBJ1-6,TRBV12-3/TRBV12-4,14,TGTGCCAGCAGTGCCGGGACAGCTTATTCACCCCTCCACTTT,CASSAGTAYSPLHF
many,NA,TRBJ1-1,TRBV20-1,13,TGCAGTGCTAGAGTCCCAGGGGTCACTGAAGCTTTCTTT,CSARVPGVTEAFF
many,NA,TRBJ1-3,TRBV10-3,19,TGTGCCATCAGTGAGACCCCCTGGCGGGGGAGAAAATCTGGAAACACCATATATTTT,CAISETPWRGRKSGNTIYF
many,TRBD1,TRBJ2-3,TRBV5-8,16,TGTGCCAGCAGGACCCGGACAGGGGGTAACACAGATACGCAGTATTTT,CASRTRTGGNTDTQYF
NA,TRBD1,TRBJ2-7,TRBV7-9,15,TGTGCCAGCAGCCCAACCTCGGGACAGTCCTACGAGCAGTACTTC,CASSPTSGQSYEQYF
few,NA,TRBJ1-2,TRBV19,12,TGTGCCAGCAGAAAGTCTCTCTATGGCTACACCTTC,CASRKSLYGYTF
few,TRBD2,TRBJ2-7,TRBV6-1,18,TGTGCCAGCAGCTCCGGACTAGCGGGGGGGCGTCCCAGCTACGAGCAGTACTTC,CASSSGLAGGRPSYEQYF
many,TRBD1,TRBJ2-4,TRBV5-1,13,TGCGCCAGCAGGGAGACAGGGGGGAACATTCAGTACTTC,CASRETGGNIQYF
many,TRBD1,TRBJ1-6,TRBV9,17,TGTGCCAGCAGCGTAGACCCCGGACAGGGCGTTACTTCACCCCTCCACTTT,CASSVDPGQGVTSPLHF
many,NA,TRBJ2-3,TRBV4-1,15,TGCGCCAGCAGCCAAATCAGGTGGGGCACAGATACGCAGTATTTT,CASSQIRWGTDTQYF
NA,NA,TRBJ2-3,TRBV20-1,16,TGCAGTGCTAGAGAGCGGGTTGCGGGGTACACAGATACGCAGTATTTT,CSARERVAGYTDTQYF
many,TRBD2,TRBJ2-1,TRBV5-1,15,TGCGCCAGCACGGGACTAGCGGGAGTCGAGGGCGAGCAGTTCTTC,CASTGLAGVEGEQFF
many,TRBD1,TRBJ2-7,TRBV28,14,TGTGCCAGCAGTTTGTGGACAGGGCGGGACGAGCAGTACTTC,CASSLWTGRDEQYF
many,TRBD2,TRBJ2-7,TRBV7-8,17,TGTGCCAGCAGCTCCCTCCTCGGGCTAGCGGGAGACTACGAGCAGTACTTC,CASSSLLGLAGDYEQYF
few,TRBD2,TRBJ2-5,TRBV4-2,17,TGTGCCAGCAGCCAAGGGACTAGCGGGGGATTCCAAGAGACCCAGTACTTC,CASSQGTSGGFQETQYF
many,NA,TRBJ1-3,TRBV5-1,14,TGCGCCAGCAGGGATGCAGGTTCTGGAAACACCATATATTTT,CASRDAGSGNTIYF
NA,NA,TRBJ2-5,TRBV18,15,TGTGCCAGCTCACCACCCTTAGGGGCTCAGGAGACCCAGTACTTC,CASSPPLGAQETQYF
many,NA,TRBJ2-2,TRBV28,15,TGTGCCAGCAGTCTCTCGGCAGGCAACACCGGGGAGCTGTTTTTT,CASSLSAGNTGELFF
many,TRBD1,TRBJ2-7,TRBV4-2,15,TGTGCCAGCAGCCAGACCGGGACAGGGGGTGGAGAGCAGTACTTC,CASSQTGTGGGEQYF
NA,NA,TRBJ1-2,TRBV30,13,TGTGCCTCATCATGGGAGGGGAGTGGCGGCTACACCTTC,CASSWEGSGGYTF
few,NA,TRBJ1-4,TRBV7-2,15,TGTGCCAGCAGCTTACTAGGGGCACATAATGAAAAACTGTTTTTT,CASSLLGAHNEKLFF